The 20 T cell receptor beta chains below all came from one sample that was sequenced in a study of OX40 agonist ivuxolimab in advanced cancers. Data came from immunoSEQ multiplex PCR; TCRdb stores just in-frame clones and leaves some out. The top ten hold 5.5% to 6.5% of the sample, which has about 77,000 clones, over 75% seen once. Sample: CD4+ or CD8+ T cells sorted from blood, taken in a trial of the OX40 agonist ivuxolimab. Every receptor here comes from an adult with an advanced solid tumor such as melanoma, head and neck, liver or kidney cancer.

The gene calls are TRBV7-6 and TRBJ1-2, with 8 bases lining up with TRBD1. Germline lookup yields CDR1 SGHVS and CDR2 FNYEAQ. The CDR3 loop spans 15 amino acids. V was clipped by 5 bases and J by 4 bases; unmatched bases: 9. The CDR3 is CASSARQGSRYGYTF. DNA for the CDR3: TGTGCCAGCAGCGCCCGACAGGGGTCCCGCTATGGCTACACCTTC.

The V and J genes are TRBV5-1 and TRBJ1-2; tentatively, D is TRBD1 (5 bases). Looked up from germline, CDR1 is SGHRS and CDR2 is YFSETQ. The CDR3 extends over 17 amino acids. Between the trimmed V and J ends, which lost 4 bases and 2 bases, there was a span of 21 bases. The CDR3 region has the DNA TGCGCCAGCAGCCCGTTCGAGGGGCAGGATGGAAACTATGGCTACACCTTC. It yields the protein CASSPFEGQDGNYGYTF.

In this sample, this clone turned up once. This chain uses TRBV29-1 with TRBJ1-1, with D possibly matching TRBD1 (5 bases). Between the trimmed V and J ends, which lost 0 bases and 1 base, there was a span of 12 bases. Germline values: CDR1 SQVTM, CDR2 ANQGSEA. CDR3 length equals 15 residues. CDR3 DNA sequence: TGCAGCGTTGAAGATGGGCCAGACAGGAACACTGAAGCTTTCTTT. It specifies CSVEDGPDRNTEAFF.

The CDR3 region has the DNA TGCGCCAGCAGCCAAGATCCGCAGACTAGCGGGGCCCCGAATCAAGAGACCCAGTACTTC. As protein: CASSQDPQTSGAPNQETQYF. J is TRBJ2-5 and V is TRBV4-1, with 11 bases matching TRBD2. After removal of 0 bases from V and 2 bases from J, the junction contained 14 bases not matched to a gene. This CDR3 spans 20 amino acids. Per germline, CDR1 MGHRA and CDR2 YSYEKL.

The CDR3 sequence: CASSLTPDRRYEQYF. The CDR3 bases are TGTGCCAGCTCTCTCACCCCCGACCGACGCTACGAGCAGTACTTC. The J gene is TRBJ2-7, the V gene TRBV18; D is unresolved. Trimming cost V 6 bases and J 3 bases, with 18 bases left between them. The CDR3 has 15 amino acids. In germline, CDR1 is KGHSH, CDR2 LQKENI.

The rearrangement links TRBV7-6 to TRBJ2-1; the D gene is possibly TRBD1 (5 bases). CDR1 SGHVS and CDR2 FNYEAQ come from the germline V gene. V shed 0 bases and J shed 2 bases, with 8 bases lying between them. This CDR3 comprises 15 residues. The CDR3 bases are TGTGCCAGCAGCTTAGCAAGGGGTGCCTACAATGAGCAGTTCTTC. Its translation is CASSLARGAYNEQFF. Variable domain in full (rest from reference TRBV7-6 and TRBJ2-1): GAGVSQSPRYKVTKRGQDVALRCDPISGHVSLYWYRQALGQGPEFLTYFNYEAQQDKSGLPNDRFSAERPEGSISTLTIQRTEQRDSAMYRCASSLARGAYNEQFFGPGTRLTVL.

The genes are TRBV7-6 and TRBJ2-1, with D perhaps matching TRBD2 (7 bases). The CDR3 runs 14 residues. The germline V gene encodes CDR1 SGHVS and CDR2 FNYEAQ. Trimming removed 3 bases at V and 8 bases at J, with 14 bases between. CDR3 amino acids: CASSFATGRDEQFF. CDR3 sequence (DNA): TGTGCCAGCAGCTTTGCTACAGGGAGGGATGAGCAGTTCTTC.

The chain links TRBV19 to TRBJ1-1; no clear D. V lost 8 bases and J lost 12, with 19 bases in between. The V gene's germline CDR1 is LNHDA and CDR2 SQIVND (reference sequence). This CDR3 is 12 amino acids long. The CDR3 DNA sequence: TGTGCCAGTTCCAGGTGGTCTGTTGGTACTTTCTTT. Its protein product is CASSRWSVGTFF.

The genes are TRBV4-2 and TRBJ2-6; 9 positions match TRBD1. Germline values: CDR1 LGHNA, CDR2 YNFKEQ. The V segment lost 8 bases and the J segment 0 bases; nucleotides outside the gene matches: 11. There are 18 residues in the CDR3. This chain's CDR3 is CASRKSGQGRSGANVLTF. The CDR3 nucleotides read TGTGCCAGCCGAAAATCGGGACAGGGCCGCTCTGGGGCCAACGTCCTGACTTTC.

The rearrangement links TRBV9 to TRBJ1-6, with TRBD1 as a possible D gene (5 bases). Germline V lookup: CDR1 SGDLS, CDR2 YYNGEE. Trimming left V 3 bases short and J 0 bases short, with 16 bases between. This CDR3 is 18 amino acids long. In nucleotides, the CDR3 is TGTGCCAGCAGCGCCGAGGGTAACAGGAGCTCCTATAATTCACCCCTCCACTTT. This gives the protein CASSAEGNRSSYNSPLHF.

This chain joins TRBV11-2 and TRBJ2-5, with no clear D. CDR3 length: 16 residues. The germline V and J ends were trimmed by 6 bases and 0 bases, with 17 bases remaining between them. Germline V gives CDR1 SGHAT, CDR2 FQNNGV. The chain's CDR3 is CASRPIAHKNQETQYF. The DNA of the CDR3 is TGTGCCAGCAGGCCTATAGCACACAAAAACCAAGAGACCCAGTACTTC.

This rearrangement joins TRBV4-1 to TRBJ2-1; TRBD2 agrees at 11 bases. CDR3 length: 15 residues. Germline trimming cut 4 bases from V and 1 base from J; bases unmatched to any gene: 0. The V gene's germline CDR1 is MGHRA and CDR2 YSYEKL. CDR3 protein: CASSPSGGSYNEQFF. The DNA of the CDR3 is TGCGCCAGCAGCCCTAGCGGGGGGTCCTACAATGAGCAGTTCTTC.

The CDR3 DNA reads as TGTGCCAGCAGCTCCGTCTATAGTGCGAAAACCTTC. Protein sequence: CASSSVYSAKTF. The chain links TRBV28 to TRBJ1-2, with unresolved D. Trimming took 6 bases from V and 14 from J, leaving 19 bases between them. The CDR3 covers 12 residues. CDR1 is MDHEN and CDR2 is SYDVKM in the germline V gene.

The genes are TRBV5-1 and TRBJ1-1; maybe TRBD1 (5 bases). The CDR3 runs 12 residues. Trimming left V 2 bases short and J 6 bases short, with 8 bases between. Germline CDR1 is SGHRS and CDR2 is YFSETQ. The CDR3 is CASSFPGPEAFF. The DNA of the CDR3 is TGCGCCAGCAGCTTTCCGGGGCCTGAAGCTTTCTTT.

This clone was detected only a few times. This rearrangement joins TRBV27 to TRBJ1-2; TRBD1 matches at 9 bases. CDR3 size: 17 residues. Germline loops: CDR1 MNHEY, CDR2 SMNVEV (reference sequence). J gave up 2 bases and V 2 bases, and 9 bases lay outside the gene matches. CDR3 region: CASSLRFSGTGNYGYTF. CDR3 bases: TGTGCCAGCAGTTTACGATTCTCCGGGACAGGGAACTATGGCTACACCTTC.

This clone was seen once. V and J are TRBV2 and TRBJ2-4, with TRBD1 identical over 11 bases. V was pared by 7 bases and J by 0 bases, with 11 bases of the junction left unmatched. This CDR3 region has 18 residues. Germline V gene lookup returns CDR1 SNHLY and CDR2 FYNNEI. CDR3 region: CASTRWTGGLLAKNIQYF. CDR3 nucleotides: TGTGCCAGCACCAGATGGACAGGGGGCCTACTAGCCAAAAACATTCAGTACTTC.

The table lists this clone with a count of one. The chain combines TRBV5-1 with TRBJ1-1; possible D gene TRBD1, 6 bases. CDR1 SGHRS and CDR2 YFSETQ come from the germline V gene. Between the trimmed V and J ends, which lost 0 bases and 1 base, there was a span of 10 bases. The CDR3 has 15 amino acids. CDR3 amino acids: CASSLAPDRNTEAFF. The DNA of the CDR3 is TGCGCCAGCAGCTTGGCCCCGGACAGGAACACTGAAGCTTTCTTT. Based on the CDR3 plus reference TRBV5-1 and TRBJ1-1, the full variable domain is KAGVTQTPRYLIKTRGQQVTLSCSPISGHRSVSWYQQTPGQGLQFLFEYFSETQRNKGNFPGRFSGRQFSNSRSEMNVSTLELGDSALYLCASSLAPDRNTEAFFGQGTRLTVV.

The chain recombines TRBV2 with TRBJ2-5; D possibly corresponds to TRBD2 (7 bases). V dropped 8 bases and J dropped 2 bases, with 18 bases sitting between them. The CDR3 consists of 15 residues. Germline assignment: CDR1 SNHLY and CDR2 FYNNEI. The CDR3 coding sequence is TGTGCCAGCCAGTTGGAAGGGGGAGGGCAAGAGACCCAGTACTTC. It is translated as CASQLEGGGQETQYF.

J is TRBJ1-1 and V is TRBV19; D is perhaps TRBD1 (5 bases). The CDR3 loop spans 13 amino acids. With 6 bases removed from V and 6 bases from J, the gap between germline ends came to 14 bases. The germline V gene has CDR1 LNHDA and CDR2 SQIVND (reference sequence). CDR3 sequence (DNA): TGTGCCAGTAGCTTAGGGGAGGTAGCTGAAGCTTTCTTT. Its translation is CASSLGEVAEAFF.

The chain couples TRBV28 to TRBJ1-1; possible D gene TRBD1, 5 bases. The CDR3 is 14 residues long. Germline CDR1 reads MDHEN; CDR2 reads SYDVKM. Trimming removed 2 bases at V and 0 bases at J, with 7 bases between. CDR3 residues: CASSLPGLNTEAFF. The CDR3 nucleotides are TGTGCCAGCAGTTTACCAGGGTTGAACACTGAAGCTTTCTTT.